One and the same sample provided the 18 T cell receptor beta chains below, sequenced in a study of CD8 T cells in Susac syndrome. An input of roughly 0.5 to 1 ug of RNA was subjected to reverse transcription using random hexamers. TCRdb re-called the immunoSEQ multiplex PCR reads with MiXCR, one entry per CDR3 protein. The top ten hold approximately 0.11% of the sample, which has fewer than 300,000 distinct CDR3 sequences, more than 75% seen once. The sequencing sample was made of CD8+ T cells from PBMCs. The receptors originated from a human donor with multiple sclerosis.

The chain employs TRBV5-1 and TRBJ2-1; TRBD1 aligns across 7 bases. The CDR3 length is 15 residues. Looked up from germline, CDR1 is SGHRS and CDR2 is YFSETQ. V lost 0 bases to trimming and J lost 3 bases; unmatched junction nucleotides: 3. The CDR3 nucleotides are TGCGCCAGCAGCTTGGCCAGGGGGATCTACAATGAGCAGTTCTTC. This gives the protein CASSLARGIYNEQFF.

This clonotype has a single count. The chain employs TRBV15 and TRBJ2-3; no clear D. Trimming stripped 1 base from V and 2 bases from J, with 7 bases between. The germline V gene has CDR1 LNHNV and CDR2 YYDKDF (reference sequence). The CDR3 loop spans 14 amino acids. Here the CDR3 DNA reads TGTGCCACCAGCAGAGCAGGTTTCACAGATACGCAGTATTTT. This codes for CATSRAGFTDTQYF. The full variable domain, in which reference TRBV15 and TRBJ2-3 provide the parts outside the CDR3, is DAMVIQNPRYQVTQFGKPVTLSCSQTLNHNVMYWYQQKSSQAPKLLFHYYDKDFNNEADTPDNFQSRRPNTSFCFLDIRSPGLGDTAMYLCATSRAGFTDTQYFGPGTRLTVL.

This chain links TRBV4-1 with TRBJ2-2; D is perhaps TRBD1 (7 bases). Germline V gene data show CDR1 as MGHRA and CDR2 as YSYEKL. The CDR3 sequence is 18 residues long. V was pared by 0 bases and J by 5 bases, with 19 bases between. The CDR3 DNA follows: TGCGCCAGCAGCCAAGATGGGCAGGGGGGTCCCCGAACCGGGGAGCTGTTTTTT. Translating gives CASSQDGQGGPRTGELFF.

The chain carries TRBV10-3 and TRBJ1-1; 7 positions agree with TRBD1. Germline V gene sequence: CDR1 ENHRY, CDR2 SYGVKD. V was clipped by 2 bases and J by 0 bases; unmatched bases: 6. This CDR3 is 16 amino acids long. In DNA form, the CDR3 reads TGTGCCATCAGTGAGACAGGGGCGATCCTGAACACTGAAGCTTTCTTT. This gives the protein CAISETGAILNTEAFF.

The chain joins TRBV9 to TRBJ2-1; D is undetermined. The CDR3 spans 12 residues. V gave up 4 bases and J gave up 9 bases, with 11 bases separating them. Germline assignment: CDR1 SGDLS and CDR2 YYNGEE. CDR3: CASSSQEFEQFF. DNA for the CDR3: TGTGCCAGCAGCTCTCAGGAGTTTGAGCAGTTCTTC.

This chain joins TRBV10-1 and TRBJ2-5; TRBD1 agrees at 11 bases. Germline CDR1 reads WNHNN; CDR2 reads SYGVQD (reference sequence). The CDR3 runs to 15 residues. V gave up 5 bases and J gave up 5 bases; unmatched junction bases: 7. The CDR3: CASSSGQGAFETQYF. The CDR3 nucleotides are TGCGCCAGCAGTTCCGGACAGGGGGCGTTTGAGACCCAGTACTTC.

The chain combines TRBV29-1 with TRBJ2-1; D gene ambiguous. Germline V gene data show CDR1 as SQVTM and CDR2 as ANQGSEA. V gave up 1 base and J gave up 1 base, with 32 bases separating them. CDR3 length: 22 amino acids. CDR3 residues: CSVEGVKALDQARPGSYNEQFF. In DNA form, the CDR3 reads TGCAGCGTTGAAGGGGTCAAAGCTTTGGACCAAGCCCGGCCTGGATCCTACAATGAGCAGTTCTTC.

The chain couples TRBV19 to TRBJ1-5; D perhaps matches TRBD1 (5 bases). The CDR3 is 15 residues long. The V and J ends lost 6 bases and 7 bases respectively, with 19 bases between them. Looked up from germline, CDR1 is LNHDA and CDR2 is SQIVND (reference sequence). CDR3 amino acids: CASSNPAAGQQPQHF. The CDR3 nucleotides read TGTGCCAGTAGCAACCCCGCCGCAGGGCAACAGCCCCAGCATTTT.

A remark on this clonotype: One end of the junction fails to match germline, which may point to a read error. The rearrangement links TRBV4-1 to TRBJ2-1; D gene unclear. CDR1 and CDR2 from the germline V gene are MGHRA and YSYEKL. The CDR3 covers 15 residues. CDR3 sequence reads: CASSQGADVYSEQFF. CDR3 bases: TGCGCCAGCAGCCAAGGTGCGGACGTTTACAGTGAGCAGTTCTTC.

The J gene is TRBJ2-3, the V gene TRBV7-9; D call uncertain. CDR3 length: 12 residues. V was pared by 7 bases and J by 2 bases, with 7 bases between. Germline V gene sequence: CDR1 SEHNR, CDR2 FQNEAQ (reference sequence). CDR3 sequence (DNA): TGTGCCAGCACCCGCAACACAGATACGCAGTATTTT. It yields the protein CASTRNTDTQYF.

This sequence joins TRBV27 and TRBJ2-5; TRBD2 matches at 9 bases. This CDR3 region has 16 residues. From germline, CDR1 is MNHEY and CDR2 SMNVEV (reference sequence). The ends lost 4 bases at V and 1 base at J; junction bases unmatched: 7. CDR3 region: CASSSRRLAVQETQYF. CDR3 coding DNA: TGTGCCAGCAGTTCGAGAAGACTAGCGGTCCAAGAGACCCAGTACTTC.

V gene TRBV20-1 combines with J gene TRBJ2-1, with D unclear. V was shortened by 5 bases and J by 10 bases, with 15 bases between the two germline ends. This CDR3 contains 12 residues. Germline CDR1 DFQATT, CDR2 SNEGSKA (reference sequence). The CDR3 bases are TGCAGTGCTTCACCTTCCTGGACGGAGCAGTTCTTC. This codes for CSASPSWTEQFF.

The rearrangement joins TRBV6-5 to TRBJ2-2; a weak D match, TRBD1 (6 bases). CDR3 length equals 14 residues. Germline-derived CDR1 and CDR2 are MNHEY and SVGAGI. V was clipped by 5 bases and J by 3 bases, with 10 bases between them. This chain's CDR3 is CASSATGYTGELFF. The CDR3 region has the DNA TGTGCCAGCAGTGCGACAGGTTACACCGGGGAGCTGTTTTTT.

The chain is built from TRBV24-1 and TRBJ1-1; no definite D call. The CDR3 extends over 12 amino acids. Looked up from germline, CDR1 is KGHDR and CDR2 is SFDVKD. Trimming shortened V by 6 bases and J by 1 base, and 5 bases separated the two germline ends. The CDR3 DNA follows: TGTGCCACCAGTCTGGGGAACACTGAAGCTTTCTTT. Its protein product is CATSLGNTEAFF.

The chain's CDR3 is CASSLMAGTTGELFF. The CDR3 DNA reads as TGTGCCAGCAGTTTAATGGCGGGCACCACCGGGGAGCTGTTTTTT. The V call is TRBV28, the J call TRBJ2-2, with a possible D match to TRBD2 (5 bases). Trimming left V 2 bases short and J 4 bases short, with 11 bases between. This CDR3 has 15 residues. Germline CDR1 MDHEN, CDR2 SYDVKM.

The chain recombines TRBV5-1 with TRBJ2-2, with D perhaps TRBD1 (5 bases). The V and J ends lost 4 bases and 7 bases respectively, with 23 bases between them. From germline, CDR1 is SGHRS and CDR2 YFSETQ. CDR3 length equals 17 residues. CDR3: CASSIAVPRVGGGELFF. CDR3 bases: TGCGCCAGCAGCATTGCGGTCCCCAGGGTTGGTGGCGGGGAGCTGTTTTTT. The whole variable domain, filled in from reference TRBV5-1 and TRBJ2-2, reads KAGVTQTPRYLIKTRGQQVTLSCSPISGHRSVSWYQQTPGQGLQFLFEYFSETQRNKGNFPGRFSGRQFSNSRSEMNVSTLELGDSALYLCASSIAVPRVGGGELFFGEGSRLTVL.

The chain joins TRBV14 to TRBJ2-5, with D unclear. CDR3 length: 15 amino acids. Trimming left V 4 bases short and J 0 bases short, with 12 bases between. CDR1 and CDR2 (germline): SGHDN, FVKESK. CDR3 sequence: CASSPKTGHQETQYF. The CDR3 DNA follows: TGTGCCAGCAGCCCAAAGACCGGGCACCAAGAGACCCAGTACTTC.

About this clonotype itself: Sequence at one end of the junction differs from germline and may be a read error. V and J are TRBV7-6 and TRBJ2-3, with D possibly matching TRBD2 (6 bases). Germline CDR1 reads SGHVS; CDR2 reads FNYEAQ. CDR3 length: 14 amino acids. The CDR3 bases are TGTGCCAGTAGCTCCGGACCCCGGGGGGATACGCAGTATTTT. This gives the protein CASSSGPRGDTQYF.